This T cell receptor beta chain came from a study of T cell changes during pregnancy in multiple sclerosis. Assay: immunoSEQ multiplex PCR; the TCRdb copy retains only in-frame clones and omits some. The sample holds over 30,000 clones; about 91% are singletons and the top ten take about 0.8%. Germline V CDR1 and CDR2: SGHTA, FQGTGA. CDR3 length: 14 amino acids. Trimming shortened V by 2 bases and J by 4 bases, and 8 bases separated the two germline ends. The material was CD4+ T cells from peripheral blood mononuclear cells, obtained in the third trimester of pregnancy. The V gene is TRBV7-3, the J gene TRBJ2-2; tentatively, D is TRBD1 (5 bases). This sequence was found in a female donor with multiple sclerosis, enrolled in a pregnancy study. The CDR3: CASSLGALTGELFF. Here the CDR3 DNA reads TGTGCCAGCAGCTTAGGGGCCCTCACCGGGGAGCTGTTTTTT.